The present TCR beta chain was sequenced within a study of blood T cell repertoires in COVID-19. Study-level information: The United States, Italy and Spain were the sources of the acute and convalescent COVID-19 samples. Sample material is recorded as cDNA or gDNA derived from T cells, B-cell-depleted T cells, or PBMCs.

The CDR3 extends over 15 amino acids. Germline-derived CDR1 and CDR2 are LNHDA and SQIVND (reference sequence). V was pared by 6 bases and J by 0 bases, with 12 bases between. Each participant's cohort was designated according to participant-reported clinical history. As processed by the authors: Researchers report that nucleated cell counts were estimated from reference gene primer amplification. Clones were read by immunoSEQ multiplex PCR, and TCRdb kept only the in-frame ones, dropping some. V and J calls and clone size are given by that table; D and trimming were obtained from the DNA. This sample carries about 140,000 clones, approximately 78% of them seen once, and the ten largest clones take 5% to 7%.

The sequencing input was PBMCs or T cells enriched from blood (not recorded which). The sequence was obtained from a woman aged 45-65 years who had recovered from COVID-19. The chain couples TRBV19 to TRBJ1-3; TRBD1 is a possible D gene (6 bases). CDR3 sequence: CASRAPGASGNTIYF. The CDR3 nucleotides are TGTGCCAGTAGAGCTCCAGGGGCCTCTGGAAACACCATATATTTT.